This section outlines one T cell receptor (beta chain) sequence together with its context. In germline, CDR1 is SGHVS, CDR2 FQNEAQ. V lost 1 base and J 3 bases, leaving 13 bases between the germline ends. The CDR3 length is 16 residues. Only in-frame clones appear in the TCRdb table, and some are missing; sequencing was by immunoSEQ multiplex PCR. Among approximately 400,000 clones listed, around 92% were seen once. This record comes from a study of Ad26.COV2.S vaccination and SARS-CoV-2 variants. The TCR originated in a human donor who had recovered from COVID-19. V usage is TRBV7-8 and J usage is TRBJ1-3; TRBD1 is a possible D gene (5 bases). Sequences were derived from peripheral blood, sampled after recovery from COVID-19. CDR3 DNA sequence: TGTGCCAGCAGCTTAGGGGTGGGGGGAAATGGAAACACCATATATTTT. Translating gives CASSLGVGGNGNTIYF.